The clone carrying this T cell receptor (beta chain) was counted between two and nine times. Its antigen remains unidentified. PCR was performed using 60 Vbeta and 13 Jbeta primers. Here immunoSEQ multiplex PCR was the method, and the copy in TCRdb shows in-frame clones only, minus some. The profile shows 200,000 to 250,000 clones, 70% to 85% of them singletons. The record originates from a study of cytomegalovirus exposure and HLA in healthy donors. V was pared by 5 bases and J by 7 bases, with 18 bases between. Per germline, CDR1 SGHAT and CDR2 FQNNGV. CDR3 length: 15 residues. Although they were nominally healthy when sampled, donors likely had unrecorded immune exposures. Whole-study results and caveats: Analysis performed later found more than 15,000 TCR beta sequences associated with HLA alleles at 0.05 false discovery rate. A later analysis reportedly found that, within productive TCRs, an Asian-associated ancestry cluster had fewer N-insertions than the mean observed across the roughly 700 donors. Later analysis showed TCR association rates varying by HLA locus, highest for DRB1 and lowest for HLA-C.

The material sequenced was PBMCs. The V gene is TRBV11-2, the J gene TRBJ2-1; a weak D match, TRBD1 (6 bases). This receptor was obtained from a woman aged 55 to 70 in good health and CMV-seropositive. CDR3: CASSPTGARGNEQFF. The CDR3, as DNA: TGTGCCAGCAGCCCGACCGGGGCGAGGGGGAATGAGCAGTTCTTC.